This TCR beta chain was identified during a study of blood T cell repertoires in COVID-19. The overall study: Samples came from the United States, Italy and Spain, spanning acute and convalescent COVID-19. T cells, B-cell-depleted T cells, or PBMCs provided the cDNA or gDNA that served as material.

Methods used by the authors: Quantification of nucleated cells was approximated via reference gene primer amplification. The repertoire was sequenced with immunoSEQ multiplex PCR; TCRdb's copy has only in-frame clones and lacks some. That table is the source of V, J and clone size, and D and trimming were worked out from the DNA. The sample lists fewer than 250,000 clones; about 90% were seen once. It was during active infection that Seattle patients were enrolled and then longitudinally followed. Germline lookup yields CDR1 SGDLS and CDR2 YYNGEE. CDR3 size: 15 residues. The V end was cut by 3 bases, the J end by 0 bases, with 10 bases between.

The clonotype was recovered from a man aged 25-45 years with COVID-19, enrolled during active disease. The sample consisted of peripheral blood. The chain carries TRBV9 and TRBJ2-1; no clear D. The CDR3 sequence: CASSAGVSSYNEQFF. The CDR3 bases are TGTGCCAGCAGCGCGGGTGTTAGCTCCTACAATGAGCAGTTCTTC.